This T cell receptor beta chain derives from a study of graft-versus-host responses after intestinal transplantation. As for the study in general: The recipients all started with anti-thymocyte globulin induction and then took tacrolimus and steroids for 3 to 4 years.

Only in-frame clones appear in the TCRdb table, and some are missing; sequencing was by immunoSEQ multiplex PCR. The sample records over 65,000 clones, less than 95% being singletons. Findings and caveats of the study: Allografts from individuals with graft-donor T cell macrochimerism displayed high graft-versus-host to host-versus-graft clonal ratios. Researchers found peak circulating GvH clone levels linked to early post-transplant HvG declines. Analysis identified GvH clones in recipient marrow, with some appearing first in ileum or blood.

As to this clone: As yet, its antigen is unknown.

Germline V CDR1 and CDR2: MNHEY, SMNVEV (reference sequence). There are 14 residues in the CDR3. V lost 1 base to trimming and J lost 5 bases, with 6 bases between them. Sequencing used unstimulated CD8+ T cells sorted from spleen or lymph node cells, obtained before transplant. The chain recombines TRBV27 with TRBJ1-6, with D tentatively TRBD1 (6 bases). The clonotype originates from a human donor who was the organ donor for an intestinal transplant. The CDR3 sequence is CASSLWTDNSPLHF. CDR3 nucleotides: TGTGCCAGCAGTTTATGGACAGATAATTCACCCCTCCACTTT.